This TCR beta chain originates from a study of blood T cell repertoires in COVID-19 (TCRdb year 2020). Context from the whole study: Samples covering the acute and convalescent phases of COVID-19 were provided by collaborators in the United States, Italy and Spain. The sample metadata nearly always contained a de-identified subject ID, COVID-19 status, age in years and sex. The prospective study material was composed of cDNA or gDNA derived from T cells, B-cell-depleted T cells, or PBMCs. A freely available public database, intended as a resource for researchers studying the immune response to SARS-CoV-2, is where the repertoires were released. The samples were drawn from the first 160 participants of the ongoing ImmuneRACE study and from 1,254 subjects provided by 6 global collaborators. Subjects who had been exposed to COVID-19, were actively infected with it, or had recovered from it provided the deeply sampled blood TCRbeta repertoires that made up the dataset. Where available, HLA class I and class II types were taken from metadata supplied by the sample provider and were not determined by assay-based typing. The paper's findings and limits, for the study overall: Clinical and demographic metadata were provided uncurated, with the amount varying by source and participant.

The immunoSEQ Assay, a bias-controlled multiplex PCR, was used to amplify TCRbeta CDR3 regions from genomic DNA. In the source study's methods: The number of nucleated cells in each sample was estimated from the amplification of reference gene primers within the assay. Sequence reads were collapsed and filtered to measure the absolute abundance of every unique TCRbeta CDR3 rearrangement. For each sample, productive Simpson clonality was calculated as the square root of Simpson's diversity index across productive rearrangements. This is the immuneACCESS table as TCRdb keeps it, with only in-frame sequences that have V and J called. A part of the clones is gone; compared with another copy, unresolved V genes explain less than half, and the rest is unexplained. The V and J calls and clone size were taken over from that table, and D and trimming were inferred from the DNA. For this sample the table gives 150,000 to 200,000 clones, of which about nine tenths were detected only once. The biggest ten clones account for 6.5% to 8.5% of the sample.

Collaborating institutions collected whole blood in K2EDTA tubes following their own protocols. For TCRbeta analysis, collaborators shipped samples in one of three forms: frozen whole blood, isolated PBMCs, or DNA extracted from either of those sample types. V was cut back by 4 bases and J by 7 bases, leaving a gap of 14 bases between them. For CDR1 and CDR2, the germline V gene lists SGDLS and YYNGEE. Including cysteine and phenylalanine, the CDR3 has 13 amino acids. Only the CDR3 portion is preserved as DNA: 39 bases, with reading frame beginning at the first base. This clone was found once. Its binding antigen is unknown. No base qualities exist here, and no much larger clone lies one base off it.

The sequence links TRBV9 to TRBJ2-5; the best D guess is TRBD2, with 6 bases matching. This receptor was taken from a man aged 40-55 years with acute or convalescent COVID-19. Material: peripheral blood. The CDR3: CASSPGLPGTQYF. The DNA is TGTGCCAGCAGCCCGGGACTCCCAGGGACCCAGTACTTC. Here the CDR3 is joined to the reference TRBV9 and TRBJ2-5 genes, and the full variable domain is: DSGVTQTPKHLITATGQRVTLRCSPRSGDLSVYWYQQSLDQGLQFLIQYYNGEERAKGNILERFSAQQFPDLHSELNLSSLELGDSALYFCASSPGLPGTQYFGPGTRLLVL.